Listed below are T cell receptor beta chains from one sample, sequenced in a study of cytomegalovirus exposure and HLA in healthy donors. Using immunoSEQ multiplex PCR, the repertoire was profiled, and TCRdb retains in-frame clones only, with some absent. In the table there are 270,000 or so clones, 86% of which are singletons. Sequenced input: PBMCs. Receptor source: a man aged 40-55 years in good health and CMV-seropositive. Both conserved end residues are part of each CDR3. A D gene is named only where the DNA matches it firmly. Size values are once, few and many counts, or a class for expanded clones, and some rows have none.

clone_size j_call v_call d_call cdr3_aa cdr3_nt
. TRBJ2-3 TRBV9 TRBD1 CASSGLIRTGLTDTQYF TGTGCCAGCAGCGGATTGATTAGGACAGGGCTCACAGATACGCAGTATTTT
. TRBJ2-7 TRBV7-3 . CASSLSLGSSYEQYF TGTGCCAGCAGCTTGAGTTTGGGCAGCTCCTACGAGCAGTACTTC
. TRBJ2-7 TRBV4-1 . CASSQEGGPLSYEQYF TGCGCCAGCAGCCAAGAAGGGGGACCTCTCTCCTACGAGCAGTACTTC
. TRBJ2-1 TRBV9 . CASSSGLANEQFF TGTGCCAGCAGCTCGGGGTTAGCCAATGAGCAGTTCTTC
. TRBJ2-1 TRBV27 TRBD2 CASSLRVAGSSYNEQFF TGTGCCAGCAGTTTGCGAGTAGCGGGGAGCTCCTACAATGAGCAGTTCTTC
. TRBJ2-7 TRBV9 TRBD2 CASSVEAGGREQYF TGTGCCAGCAGCGTAGAAGCAGGCGGGAGGGAGCAGTACTTC
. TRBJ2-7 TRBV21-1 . CASSATAVIYEQYF TGTGCCAGCAGCGCGACGGCGGTAATCTACGAGCAGTACTTC
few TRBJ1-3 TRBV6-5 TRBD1 CASRRQGSEGNTIYF TGTGCCAGCAGGAGACAGGGAAGCGAGGGAAACACCATATATTTT
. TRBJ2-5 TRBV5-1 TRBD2 CASSSLAGGVETQYF TGCGCCAGCAGCTCTTTAGCGGGAGGGGTGGAGACCCAGTACTTC
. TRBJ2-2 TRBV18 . CASSVSVWGGRNTGELFF TGTGCCAGCTCGGTTTCAGTATGGGGCGGCAGAAACACCGGGGAGCTGTTTTTT
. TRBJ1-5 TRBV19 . CASSIGTGSNQPQHF TGTGCCAGTAGTATAGGAACAGGTAGCAATCAGCCCCAGCATTTT
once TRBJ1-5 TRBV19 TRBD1 CASSIADRANQPQHF TGTGCCAGTAGTATAGCTGACAGGGCCAATCAGCCCCAGCATTTT
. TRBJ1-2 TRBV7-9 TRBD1 CASSLAGTGSGYTF TGTGCCAGCAGCTTAGCCGGGACAGGGTCTGGCTACACCTTC
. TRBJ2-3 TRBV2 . CAGTEARGTDTQYF TGTGCCGGTACGGAGGCCCGGGGCACAGATACGCAGTATTTT
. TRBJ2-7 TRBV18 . CASSPSRDSSYEQYF TGTGCCAGCTCACCTTCACGGGACTCCTCCTACGAGCAGTACTTC
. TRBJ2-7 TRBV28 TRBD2 CATGERGLSYEQYF TGTGCCACAGGTGAGCGGGGGCTCTCCTACGAGCAGTACTTC
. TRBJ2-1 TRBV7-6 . CASSSASQSEQFF TGTGCCAGCAGCTCGGCTAGCCAGAGTGAGCAGTTCTTC
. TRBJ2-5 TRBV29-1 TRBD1 CSARPDRQETQYF TGCAGCGCACGCCCGGACAGGCAAGAGACCCAGTACTTC
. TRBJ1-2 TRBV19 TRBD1 CASSIDLSPVQGADGYTF TGTGCCAGTAGTATAGATCTATCCCCCGTACAGGGGGCGGATGGCTACACCTTC
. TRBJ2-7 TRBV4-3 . CASSQSLAGEQYF TGCGCCAGCAGCCAATCTCTGGCGGGAGAGCAGTACTTC
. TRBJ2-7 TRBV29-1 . CSITGTGSYEQYF TGCAGCATAACCGGGACTGGCTCCTACGAGCAGTACTTC
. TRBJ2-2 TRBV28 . CASTNARRGELFF TGTGCCAGCACCAATGCTAGGAGGGGGGAGCTGTTTTTT
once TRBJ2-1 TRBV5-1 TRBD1 CASSLGQGGYSYNEQFF TGCGCCAGCAGCTTGGGACAGGGGGGGTACTCCTACAATGAGCAGTTCTTC
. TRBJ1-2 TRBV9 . CASSVDGGSNYGYTF TGTGCCAGCAGCGTAGACGGGGGATCTAACTATGGCTACACCTTC
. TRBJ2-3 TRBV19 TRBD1 CATRDRHGADTQYF TGTGCCACCCGGGACAGGCACGGCGCAGATACGCAGTATTTT
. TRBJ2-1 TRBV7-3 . CASSWGGTYNEQFF TGTGCCAGCAGTTGGGGAGGCACGTACAATGAGCAGTTCTTC
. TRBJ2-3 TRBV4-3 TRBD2 CASSQEALLAGADTQYF TGCGCCAGCAGCCAAGAAGCCCTCCTAGCGGGTGCCGATACGCAGTATTTT
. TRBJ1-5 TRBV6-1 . CASSLNRDQPQHF TGTGCCAGCAGTCTTAACAGGGATCAGCCCCAGCATTTT
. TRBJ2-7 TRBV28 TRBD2 CASSPPPSGGSSYEQYF TGTGCCAGCAGTCCTCCCCCGTCCGGCGGGAGCTCCTACGAGCAGTACTTC
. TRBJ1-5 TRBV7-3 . CASSFDINQPQHF TGTGCCAGCAGCTTCGACATCAATCAGCCCCAGCATTTT
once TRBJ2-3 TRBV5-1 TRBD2 CASSRGGTSTDTQYF TGCGCCAGCAGCCGGGGGGGTACTAGCACAGATACGCAGTATTTT
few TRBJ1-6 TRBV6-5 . CASSPRGRGSPLHF TGTGCCAGCAGCCCCCGGGGAAGAGGCTCACCCCTCCACTTT
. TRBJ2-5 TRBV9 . CASSGGLRATQETQYF TGTGCCAGCAGCGGGGGACTGCGGGCGACCCAAGAGACCCAGTACTTC
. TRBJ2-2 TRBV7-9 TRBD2 CASRPTSGISGELFF TGTGCCAGCAGGCCGACTAGCGGGATTTCAGGGGAGCTGTTTTTT
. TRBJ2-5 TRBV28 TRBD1 CASSTRTGGLETQYF TGTGCCAGCAGTACCCGGACAGGGGGCTTAGAGACCCAGTACTTC
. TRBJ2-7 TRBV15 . CATSSAAGLEQYF TGTGCCACCAGCAGCGCAGCAGGGCTAGAGCAGTACTTC
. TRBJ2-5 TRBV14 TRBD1 CASSRDRNVRGETQYF TGTGCCAGCAGCCGGGACAGAAACGTAAGGGGGGAGACCCAGTACTTC
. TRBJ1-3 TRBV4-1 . CASSPLPVGNTIYF TGCGCCAGCAGCCCGCTCCCGGTCGGAAACACCATATATTTT
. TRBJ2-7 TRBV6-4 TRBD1 CASSLTGTGASEQYF TGTGCCAGCAGTCTAACCGGGACAGGGGCGTCCGAGCAGTACTTC
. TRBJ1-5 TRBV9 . CASSVGDSNQPQHF TGTGCCAGCAGCGTCGGAGATAGCAATCAGCCCCAGCATTTT
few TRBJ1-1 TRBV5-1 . CASSLGTANTEAFF TGCGCCAGCAGCTTGGGGACAGCGAACACTGAAGCTTTCTTT
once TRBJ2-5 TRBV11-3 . CASSSETQYF TGTGCCAGCAGTTCGGAGACCCAGTACTTC
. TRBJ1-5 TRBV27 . CASSLGPHSNQPQHF TGTGCCAGCAGTTTGGGGCCCCATAGCAATCAGCCCCAGCATTTT
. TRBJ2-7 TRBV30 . CAFDPGVPYEQYF TGTGCCTTCGACCCGGGGGTCCCCTACGAGCAGTACTTC
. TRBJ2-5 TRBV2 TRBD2 CASSVAGVGQETQYF TGTGCCAGCAGTGTTGCGGGAGTGGGGCAAGAGACCCAGTACTTC